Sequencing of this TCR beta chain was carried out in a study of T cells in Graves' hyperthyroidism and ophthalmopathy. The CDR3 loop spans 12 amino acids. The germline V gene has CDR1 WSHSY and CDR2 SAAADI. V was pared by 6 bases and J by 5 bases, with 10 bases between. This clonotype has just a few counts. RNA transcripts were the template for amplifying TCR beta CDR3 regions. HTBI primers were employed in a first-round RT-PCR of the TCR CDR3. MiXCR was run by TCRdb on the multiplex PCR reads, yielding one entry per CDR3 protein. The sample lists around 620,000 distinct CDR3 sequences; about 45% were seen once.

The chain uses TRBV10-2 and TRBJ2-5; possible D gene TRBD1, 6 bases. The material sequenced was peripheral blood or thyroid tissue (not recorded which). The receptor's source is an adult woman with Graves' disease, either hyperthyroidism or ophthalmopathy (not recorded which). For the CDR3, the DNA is TGCGCCAGCAGACAGGGTTGGGAGACCCAGTACTTC. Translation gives CASRQGWETQYF.